This T cell receptor beta chain was identified in a study of beta chain features in type 1 diabetes (dated by TCRdb to 2016 to 2019). Background on the whole study: Patients and healthy donors did not differ in mean age, gender distribution, total cell number or subset yield. In the study, TCRB repertoires of sorted circulating CD4+ T cell subsets from recently diagnosed type 1 diabetes patients were compared with those of matched healthy donors. Regulatory and stem cell-like memory subsets were obtained from only 8 patients and about 8 healthy donors, while naive and central memory subsets were obtained from all 30 or so donors. A total of roughly 100 million sorted cells were examined across all samples, and a strong correlation was observed between cell number per subset and RNA yield.

Study-wide findings and limitations: Because cDNA rather than genomic DNA was sequenced, highly expressing activated cells could have been over-represented, although no difference in activation and CD3 levels was found between groups. PCR may preferentially amplify shorter templates, but because patient and control samples were amplified and corrected together, any resulting skew would affect both groups equally. A moderate but significant shortening of TCRB CDR3 length was observed in type 1 diabetes patients in all four CD4+ subsets. The naive, central memory and regulatory TCRB repertoires appeared to resemble one another more closely among patients than among healthy donors. Fewer insertions and more nucleotide deletions at VDJ recombination sites were observed in patients with type 1 diabetes, implying thymic rearrangement abnormalities. Because small numbers of individuals were included in the HLA sub-analyses, any influence of HLA type on TCRB rearrangement was left unresolved.

As for this clone: It has no known antigen specificity. Base qualities are missing; no much larger clone stands one base away. Other DNA sequences in the same sample also yield this CDR3.

The entire amount of isolated RNA was reverse transcribed using the High Capacity cDNA Reverse Transcription Kit, so the sequenced TCRB transcripts were expressed ones. Deep immunoSEQ sequencing was applied to naive, central memory and regulatory T cell samples, giving an average of about 3.6 million total reads per sample. After sorted cells were lysed in RLT buffer, RNA was extracted with DNase-treated RNeasy Micro or Mini kits, with the choice depending on cell number. To prevent cross-contamination, each cell subset was processed individually, whereas patient and healthy donor samples were processed jointly. The immunoSEQ multiplex PCR was used to amplify TCRB sequences from cDNA, generating 87-bp fragments that spanned the CDR3 region. Sequencing of the amplicons was performed on the Illumina HiSeq platform. The authors processed their data as follows. PCR bias was corrected computationally using synthetic template baselines, and reads within Hamming distance 2 were collapsed, with unmergeable singletons discarded. Reads were aligned against IMGT so that V, D and J genes, CDR3 length and insertions or deletions at six rearrangement sites could be assigned. Within each subset, clonotype counts were normalized to sorted cell number, and only after that were true diversity and Gini coefficients computed with the tcR R package. Repertoire sharing was quantified using the overlap coefficient calculated on TCRB nucleotide sequences. Out-of-frame TCRB sequences from naive cells were analyzed as a proxy for the pre-selection repertoire. Sourced from immuneACCESS, this table was stored by TCRdb with only in-frame sequences that have V and J called. A share of the clones is absent; for the studies checked, an unresolved V gene accounts for under half, and the remainder has no known explanation. D and trimming were read from the DNA, whereas the V and J calls and clone size are those reported in that table. A total of a few hundred thousand clones appear in this sample, roughly 13% of them only once. Over 0.008% of the sample is in the top ten clones.

The CDR1 and CDR2 encoded by the germline V gene are MDHEN and SYDVKM. From the cysteine through the phenylalanine, the CDR3 covers 13 amino acids. Of all the DNA, just the CDR3 is kept, 39 bases in frame from base 1. V was cut back by 4 bases and J by 1 base, leaving a gap of 7 bases between them. Each donor gave one peripheral blood draw, averaging approximately 110 mL, which was collected into heparinised tubes. Using a panel that included CD45RO, CCR7, CD25, CD127, CD95 and CD27, naive, central memory, regulatory and stem cell-like memory CD4+ T cells were sorted on a BD FACSAria II. Every sorted population had a purity above 95%. PBMCs were separated immediately by Lymphoprep density gradient centrifugation and were stained directly, without being cultured. To minimize batch effects, samples were stained and sorted in pairs, one healthy donor with one patient per experiment.

Source material: naive CD4+ T cells from blood. Interpreted using the paper, the cell subset or site label stands for: true naive CD4+ T cells. The chain was built from TRBV28 and TRBJ1-1, with no confident D gene call. This TCR was sampled from a woman under 30 with type 1 diabetes. The DNA sequence reads TGTGCCAGCAGTTCGGGTGAGAACACTGAAGCTTTCTTT. This translates into CASSSGENTEAFF. The CDR3, completed at both ends by the reference TRBV28 and TRBJ1-1 genes, gives the full variable domain DVKVTQSSRYLVKRTGEKVFLECVQDMDHENMFWYRQDPGLGLRLIYFSYDVKMKEKGDIPEGYSVSREKKERFSLILESASTNQTSMYLCASSSGENTEAFFGQGTRLTVV.